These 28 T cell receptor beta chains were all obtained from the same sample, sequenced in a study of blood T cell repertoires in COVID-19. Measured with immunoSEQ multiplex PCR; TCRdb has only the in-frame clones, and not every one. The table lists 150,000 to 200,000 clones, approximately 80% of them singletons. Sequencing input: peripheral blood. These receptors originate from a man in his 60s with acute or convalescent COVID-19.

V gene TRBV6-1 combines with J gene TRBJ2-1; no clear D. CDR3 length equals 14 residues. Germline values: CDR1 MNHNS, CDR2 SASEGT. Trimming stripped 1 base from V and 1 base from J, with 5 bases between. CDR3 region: CASSEVRSYNEQFF. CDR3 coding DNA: TGTGCCAGCAGTGAAGTGAGATCCTACAATGAGCAGTTCTTC.

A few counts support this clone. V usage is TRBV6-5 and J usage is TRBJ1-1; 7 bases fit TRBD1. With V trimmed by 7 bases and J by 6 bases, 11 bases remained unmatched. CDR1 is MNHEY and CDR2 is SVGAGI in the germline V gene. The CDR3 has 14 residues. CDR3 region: CASNPTRDRAEAFF. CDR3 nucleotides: TGTGCCAGCAATCCTACTCGAGACAGGGCTGAAGCTTTCTTT.

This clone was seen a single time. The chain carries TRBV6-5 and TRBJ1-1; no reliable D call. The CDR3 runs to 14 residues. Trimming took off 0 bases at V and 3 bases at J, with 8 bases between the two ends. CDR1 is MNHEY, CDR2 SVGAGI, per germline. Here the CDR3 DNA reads TGTGCCAGCAGTTACTCGCCGAGGGACACTGAAGCTTTCTTT. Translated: CASSYSPRDTEAFF.

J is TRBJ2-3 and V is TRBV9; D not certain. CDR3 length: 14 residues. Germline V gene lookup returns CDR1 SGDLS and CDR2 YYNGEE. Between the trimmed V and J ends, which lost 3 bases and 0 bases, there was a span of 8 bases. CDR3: CASSAQASTDTQYF. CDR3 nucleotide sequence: TGTGCCAGCAGCGCCCAGGCTAGCACAGATACGCAGTATTTT.

CDR3 sequence (DNA): TGTGCCACCAGTGATCCGCAGGGGAATAATGAAAAACTGTTTTTT. Its protein product is CATSDPQGNNEKLFF. The chain recombines TRBV24-1 with TRBJ1-4, with D possibly matching TRBD1 (6 bases). Germline V gene data show CDR1 as KGHDR and CDR2 as SFDVKD. The CDR3 has 15 residues. The V end was cut by 3 bases, the J end by 4 bases, with 11 bases between.

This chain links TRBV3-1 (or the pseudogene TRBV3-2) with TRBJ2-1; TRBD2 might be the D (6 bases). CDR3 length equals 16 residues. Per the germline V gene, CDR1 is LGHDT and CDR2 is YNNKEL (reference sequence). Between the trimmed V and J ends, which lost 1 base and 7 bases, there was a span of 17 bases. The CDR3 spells CASSQVRGRPSNEQFF. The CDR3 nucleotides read TGTGCCAGCAGCCAAGTCCGGGGGAGACCTTCAAATGAGCAGTTCTTC.

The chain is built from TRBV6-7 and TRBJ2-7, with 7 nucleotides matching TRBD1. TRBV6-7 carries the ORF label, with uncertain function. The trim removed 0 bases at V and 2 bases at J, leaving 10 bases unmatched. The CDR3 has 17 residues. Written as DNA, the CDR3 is TGTGCCAGCAGTTACTCGAGGGACAGTCTCAAAGCCTACGAGCAGTACTTC. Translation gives CASSYSRDSLKAYEQYF.

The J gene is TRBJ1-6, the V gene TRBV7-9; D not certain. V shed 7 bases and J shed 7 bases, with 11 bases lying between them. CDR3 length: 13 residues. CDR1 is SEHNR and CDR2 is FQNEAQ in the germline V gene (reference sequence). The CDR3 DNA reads TGTGCCAGCAAGCGTGAGAACAATTCACCCCTCCACTTT. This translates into CASKRENNSPLHF.

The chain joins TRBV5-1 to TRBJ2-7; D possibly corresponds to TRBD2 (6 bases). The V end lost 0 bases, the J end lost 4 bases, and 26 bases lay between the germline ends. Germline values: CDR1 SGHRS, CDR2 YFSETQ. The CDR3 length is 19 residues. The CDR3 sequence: CASSLDDHSRLAAPYEQYF. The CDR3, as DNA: TGCGCCAGCAGCTTGGACGACCACTCGAGATTAGCGGCTCCGTACGAGCAGTACTTC.

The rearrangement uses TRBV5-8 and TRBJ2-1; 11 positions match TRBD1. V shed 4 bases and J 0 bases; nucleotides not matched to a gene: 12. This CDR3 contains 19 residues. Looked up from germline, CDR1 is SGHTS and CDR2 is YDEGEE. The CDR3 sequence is CASSTGTGGVGRSYNEQFF. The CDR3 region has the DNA TGTGCCAGCAGCACCGGGACAGGGGGAGTCGGGCGCTCCTACAATGAGCAGTTCTTC.

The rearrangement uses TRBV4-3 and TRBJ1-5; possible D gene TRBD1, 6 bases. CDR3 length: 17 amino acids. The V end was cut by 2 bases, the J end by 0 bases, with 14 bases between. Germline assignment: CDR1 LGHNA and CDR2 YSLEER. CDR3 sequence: CASSQSFAGVSNQPQHF. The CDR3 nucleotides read TGCGCCAGCAGCCAAAGTTTTGCAGGGGTTAGCAATCAGCCCCAGCATTTT.

CDR3 DNA: TGTGCCAGTCCCTCCCCGGGCCCTCGACAGCGGGAGAACGATGAGCAGTTCTTC. Translating gives CASPSPGPRQRENDEQFF. This sequence joins TRBV19 and TRBJ2-1; 8 bases align to TRBD2. Looked up from germline, CDR1 is LNHDA and CDR2 is SQIVND (reference sequence). V trimming: 8 bases; J trimming: 8 bases; junction bases outside the gene matches: 23. This CDR3 has 18 residues. Full variable domain (outside the CDR3, taken from reference TRBV19 and TRBJ2-1): DGGITQSPKYLFRKEGQNVTLSCEQNLNHDAMYWYRQDPGQGLRLIYYSQIVNDFQKGDIAEGYSVSREKKESFPLTVTSAQKNPTAFYLCASPSPGPRQRENDEQFFGPGTRLTVL.

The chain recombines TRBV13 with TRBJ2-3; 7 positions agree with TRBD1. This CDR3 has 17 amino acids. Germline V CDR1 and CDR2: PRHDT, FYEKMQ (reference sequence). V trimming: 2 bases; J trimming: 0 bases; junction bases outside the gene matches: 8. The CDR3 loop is CASSLNAGQASTDTQYF. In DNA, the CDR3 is TGTGCCAGCAGCTTAAACGCCGGACAGGCTAGCACAGATACGCAGTATTTT.

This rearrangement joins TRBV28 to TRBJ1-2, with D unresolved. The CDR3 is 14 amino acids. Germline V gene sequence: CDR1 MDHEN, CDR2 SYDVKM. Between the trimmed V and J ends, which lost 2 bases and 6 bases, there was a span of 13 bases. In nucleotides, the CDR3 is TGTGCCAGCAGTTTAGTAGTGGGAGGGAATGGCTACACCTTC. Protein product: CASSLVVGGNGYTF.

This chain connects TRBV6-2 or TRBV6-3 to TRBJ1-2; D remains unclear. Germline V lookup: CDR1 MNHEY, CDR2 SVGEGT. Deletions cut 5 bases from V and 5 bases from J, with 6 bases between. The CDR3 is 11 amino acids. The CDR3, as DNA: TGTGCCAGCAGTCCCGGTTATGGCTACACCTTC. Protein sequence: CASSPGYGYTF.

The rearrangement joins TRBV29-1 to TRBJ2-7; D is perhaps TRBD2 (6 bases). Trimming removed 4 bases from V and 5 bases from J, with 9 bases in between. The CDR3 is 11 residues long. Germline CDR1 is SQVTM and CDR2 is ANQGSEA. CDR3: CSVGGVDEQYF. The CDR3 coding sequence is TGCAGCGTTGGGGGGGTCGACGAGCAGTACTTC.

CDR3 coding DNA: TGCGCCAGCAGTAGCGGGAGACCGGAGGATGAGCAGTTCTTC. It is translated as CASSSGRPEDEQFF. The chain couples TRBV10-1 to TRBJ2-1, with 8 bases matching TRBD2. The V gene's germline CDR1 is WNHNN and CDR2 SYGVQD (reference sequence). CDR3 length: 14 amino acids. Losses at the gene ends were 5 bases for V and 8 bases for J; bases not matched to a gene: 8.

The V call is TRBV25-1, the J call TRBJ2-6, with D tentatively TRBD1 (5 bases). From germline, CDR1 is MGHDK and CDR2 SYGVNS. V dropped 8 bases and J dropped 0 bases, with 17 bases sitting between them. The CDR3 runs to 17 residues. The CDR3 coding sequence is TGTGCCAGCGGAGTGGCAGGGATCTTCTCTGGGGCCAACGTCCTGACTTTC. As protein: CASGVAGIFSGANVLTF.

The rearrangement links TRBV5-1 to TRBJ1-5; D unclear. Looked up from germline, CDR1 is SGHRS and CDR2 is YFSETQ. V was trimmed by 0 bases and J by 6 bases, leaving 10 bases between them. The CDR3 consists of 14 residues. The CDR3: CASSLEGEGQPQHF. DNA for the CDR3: TGCGCCAGCAGCTTGGAAGGCGAGGGTCAGCCCCAGCATTTT.

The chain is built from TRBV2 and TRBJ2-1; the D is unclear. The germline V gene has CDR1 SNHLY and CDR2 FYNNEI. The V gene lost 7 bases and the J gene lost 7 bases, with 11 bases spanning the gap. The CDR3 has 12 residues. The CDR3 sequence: CASKQSLNEQFF. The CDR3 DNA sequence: TGTGCCAGCAAACAATCCCTTAATGAGCAGTTCTTC.

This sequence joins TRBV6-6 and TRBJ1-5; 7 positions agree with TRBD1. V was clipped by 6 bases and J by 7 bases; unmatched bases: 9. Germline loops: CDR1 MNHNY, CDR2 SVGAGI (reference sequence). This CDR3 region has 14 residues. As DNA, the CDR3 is TGTGCCAGCAGCCTCAGGGGGTTTAGGCAGCCCCAGCATTTT. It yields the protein CASSLRGFRQPQHF.

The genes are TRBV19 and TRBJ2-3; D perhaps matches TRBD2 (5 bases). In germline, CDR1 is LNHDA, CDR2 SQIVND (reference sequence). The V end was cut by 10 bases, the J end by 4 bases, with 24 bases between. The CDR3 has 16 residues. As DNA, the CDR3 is TGTGCCACCAGAACACGGCGGGCTTCGAGACCAGATACGCAGTATTTT. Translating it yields CATRTRRASRPDTQYF. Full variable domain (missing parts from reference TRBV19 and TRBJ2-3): DGGITQSPKYLFRKEGQNVTLSCEQNLNHDAMYWYRQDPGQGLRLIYYSQIVNDFQKGDIAEGYSVSREKKESFPLTVTSAQKNPTAFYLCATRTRRASRPDTQYFGPGTRLTVL.

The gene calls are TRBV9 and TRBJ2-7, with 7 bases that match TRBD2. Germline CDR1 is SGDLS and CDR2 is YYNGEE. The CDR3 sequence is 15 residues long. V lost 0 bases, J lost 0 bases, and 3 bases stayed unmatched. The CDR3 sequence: CASSVAGGFSYEQYF. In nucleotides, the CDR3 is TGTGCCAGCAGCGTAGCGGGGGGATTCTCCTACGAGCAGTACTTC.

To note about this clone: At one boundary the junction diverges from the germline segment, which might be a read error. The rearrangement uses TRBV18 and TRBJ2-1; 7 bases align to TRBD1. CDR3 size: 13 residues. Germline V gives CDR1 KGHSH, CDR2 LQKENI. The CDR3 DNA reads TGTGCCAGCTCACAGACAGGGTACAGTGAGCAGTTCTTC. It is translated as CASSQTGYSEQFF.

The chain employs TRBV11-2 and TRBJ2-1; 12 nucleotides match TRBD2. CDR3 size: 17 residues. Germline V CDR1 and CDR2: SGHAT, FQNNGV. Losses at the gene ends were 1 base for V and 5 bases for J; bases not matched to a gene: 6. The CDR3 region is CASSLALAGGKHNEQFF. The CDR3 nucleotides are TGTGCCAGCAGCTTAGCTCTAGCGGGAGGGAAACACAATGAGCAGTTCTTC. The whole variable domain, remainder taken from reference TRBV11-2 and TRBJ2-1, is EAGVAQSPRYKIIEKRQSVAFWCNPISGHATLYWYQQILGQGPKLLIQFQNNGVVDDSQLPKDRFSAERLKGVDSTLKIQPAKLEDSAVYLCASSLALAGGKHNEQFFGPGTRLTVL.

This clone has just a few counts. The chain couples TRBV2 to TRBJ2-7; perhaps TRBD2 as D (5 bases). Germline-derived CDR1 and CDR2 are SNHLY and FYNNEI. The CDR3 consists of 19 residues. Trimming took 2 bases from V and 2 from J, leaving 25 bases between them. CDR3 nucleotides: TGTGCCAGCAGTGAACCGGCGCGGCCTCATAGCGCCCCGACCTACGAGCAGTACTTC. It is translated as CASSEPARPHSAPTYEQYF.

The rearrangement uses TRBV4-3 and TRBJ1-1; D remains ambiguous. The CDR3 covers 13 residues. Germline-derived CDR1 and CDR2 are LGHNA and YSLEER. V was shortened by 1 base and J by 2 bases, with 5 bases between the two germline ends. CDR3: CASSQVSNTEAFF. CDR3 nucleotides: TGCGCCAGCAGCCAAGTCAGTAACACTGAAGCTTTCTTT.

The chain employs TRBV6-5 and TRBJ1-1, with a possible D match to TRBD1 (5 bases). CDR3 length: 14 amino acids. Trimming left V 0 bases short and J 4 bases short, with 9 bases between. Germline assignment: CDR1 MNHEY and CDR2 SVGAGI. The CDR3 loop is CASSYSGDATEAFF. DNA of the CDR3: TGTGCCAGCAGTTACTCAGGGGATGCCACTGAAGCTTTCTTT.